The 24 T cell receptor beta chains in this list originate from one sample, sequenced in a study of cytomegalovirus exposure and HLA in healthy donors. The PCR was carried out with 60 Vbeta primers and 13 Jbeta primers. The assay was immunoSEQ multiplex PCR, and TCRdb's table has in-frame clones only and misses some. The sample yields 75,000 to 95,000 clones, around 80% seen once. Sequenced input: PBMCs. These receptors were taken from a male donor in good health and CMV-seropositive.

This rearrangement joins TRBV15 to TRBJ2-7; the match to TRBD1 covers 8 bases. CDR3 length: 13 residues. Germline V lookup: CDR1 LNHNV, CDR2 YYDKDF (reference sequence). V dropped 5 bases and J dropped 5; count of bases not matched to a gene: 5. The CDR3 is CATSARQGNEQYF. CDR3 nucleotide sequence: TGTGCCACCAGCGCCCGACAGGGGAACGAGCAGTACTTC.

This clone was counted once. This chain links TRBV10-3 with TRBJ1-2; TRBD1 agrees at 7 bases. Germline trimming cut 3 bases from V and 0 bases from J; bases unmatched to any gene: 13. The CDR3 has 18 amino acids. Germline V CDR1 and CDR2: ENHRY, SYGVKD. For the CDR3, the DNA is TGTGCCATCAGTGATTCAGTCCCGCAGCAGGGGGCTAACTATGGCTACACCTTC. It yields the protein CAISDSVPQQGANYGYTF.

This chain connects TRBV28 to TRBJ1-2, with D hard to call. The germline V gene has CDR1 MDHEN and CDR2 SYDVKM. V was trimmed by 3 bases and J by 4 bases, leaving 15 bases between them. The CDR3 spans 15 residues. The CDR3 here is CASSLLAAAPYGYTF. For the CDR3, the DNA is TGTGCCAGCAGTTTGTTGGCGGCGGCACCCTATGGCTACACCTTC.

J is TRBJ2-3 and V is TRBV7-8; 11 bases are a match to TRBD2. The trim removed 8 bases at V and 6 bases at J, leaving 13 bases unmatched. The CDR3 runs 16 residues. Germline V gene sequence: CDR1 SGHVS, CDR2 FQNEAQ. CDR3 DNA: TGTGCCAGCCGCGCACACATTAGCGGGAGGGCGGATACGCAGTATTTT. Translating gives CASRAHISGRADTQYF.

The V call is TRBV7-9, the J call TRBJ2-5; D is unresolved. CDR3 size: 16 residues. Trimming removed 4 bases from V and 2 bases from J, with 17 bases in between. Germline V gives CDR1 SEHNR, CDR2 FQNEAQ (reference sequence). The CDR3 region is CASSSDATESQETQYF. The DNA of the CDR3 is TGTGCCAGCAGCTCTGATGCCACAGAGAGTCAAGAGACCCAGTACTTC.

This chain joins TRBV27 and TRBJ1-2; the D is unclear. The CDR3 sequence is 13 residues long. V lost 5 bases and J 5 bases, leaving 12 bases between the germline ends. Germline CDR1 and CDR2: MNHEY and SMNVEV (reference sequence). The CDR3 DNA is TGTGCCAGCAGTCCTAACGGGGATTATGGCTACACCTTC. It specifies CASSPNGDYGYTF.

V usage is TRBV30 and J usage is TRBJ2-1; D is possibly TRBD1 (6 bases). This CDR3 comprises 14 residues. Trimming stripped 0 bases from V and 7 bases from J, with 13 bases between. Germline CDR1 GTSNPN, CDR2 SVGIG (reference sequence). The CDR3 nucleotides are TGTGCCTGGAGTGTTGGGGGCGCCGGGAATGAGCAGTTCTTC. Encoded protein: CAWSVGGAGNEQFF.

The chain joins TRBV19 to TRBJ1-2; D may be TRBD1 (6 bases). The ends were cut back, 5 bases at V and 5 bases at J, with 9 bases in the middle. Germline V gives CDR1 LNHDA, CDR2 SQIVND (reference sequence). This CDR3 comprises 12 residues. For the CDR3, the DNA is TGTGCCAGTAGTGCAGGGGATTATGGCTACACCTTC. Amino acids: CASSAGDYGYTF.

The CDR3 DNA reads as TGTGCCAGCAGCCAAAGGGGGGGCTCAGAGAAGGGCACAGATACGCAGTATTTT. Residues: CASSQRGGSEKGTDTQYF. This chain uses TRBV4-2 with TRBJ2-3; maybe TRBD2 (7 bases). The germline gives CDR1 LGHNA, CDR2 YNFKEQ. V lost 2 bases and J lost 1, with 19 bases in between. The CDR3 is 18 residues long.

This chain uses TRBV14 with TRBJ1-2; TRBD1 is a possible D gene (6 bases). Trimming took off 0 bases at V and 0 bases at J, with 14 bases between the two ends. CDR1 and CDR2 (germline): SGHDN, FVKESK. There are 17 residues in the CDR3. DNA of the CDR3: TGTGCCAGCAGCCAAGATTTTGAACAGGGAGCTAACTATGGCTACACCTTC. This sequence encodes CASSQDFEQGANYGYTF.

The CDR3 nucleotides read TGTGCCAGCTCACCACAAGGGCAGGGGAACATCGGCTACACCTTC. This encodes CASSPQGQGNIGYTF. V gene TRBV18 combines with J gene TRBJ1-2, with D perhaps TRBD1 (6 bases). The germline V gene has CDR1 KGHSH and CDR2 LQKENI. This CDR3 is built from 15 residues. V dropped 1 base and J dropped 8 bases, with 17 bases sitting between them.

This sequence joins TRBV2 and TRBJ2-5, with D hard to call. V was shortened by 8 bases and J by 2 bases, with 6 bases between the two germline ends. The germline V gene encodes CDR1 SNHLY and CDR2 FYNNEI. The CDR3 is 11 amino acids. The CDR3, as DNA: TGTGCCAGCGTCCAGCAAGAGACCCAGTACTTC. Protein product: CASVQQETQYF.

This chain connects TRBV2 to TRBJ2-7; 8 bases fit TRBD1. Per germline, CDR1 SNHLY and CDR2 FYNNEI. The CDR3 covers 13 residues. V was clipped by 6 bases and J by 5 bases; unmatched bases: 6. CDR3 protein: CASRGTGVHEQYF. The CDR3 DNA sequence: TGTGCCAGCAGGGGGACAGGCGTCCACGAGCAGTACTTC.

This chain uses TRBV27 with TRBJ1-5, with 8 positions matching TRBD1. Trimming removed 6 bases from V and 3 bases from J; junction bases left unmatched: 4. CDR1 is MNHEY and CDR2 is SMNVEV in the germline V gene (reference sequence). The CDR3 totals 14 residues. In nucleotides, the CDR3 is TGTGCCAGCAGCCCGGACAGGGCCAATCAGCCCCAGCATTTT. It specifies CASSPDRANQPQHF.

The V gene is TRBV18, the J gene TRBJ2-5; unclear D gene. This CDR3 spans 12 amino acids. V was cut by 0 bases and J by 5 bases, with 4 bases left in between. Germline lookup yields CDR1 KGHSH and CDR2 LQKENI. The CDR3 region is CASSPPQETQYF. In DNA, the CDR3 is TGTGCCAGCTCACCACCGCAGGAGACCCAGTACTTC.

The chain recombines TRBV13 with TRBJ2-3; TRBD1 agrees at 8 bases. CDR1 and CDR2 (germline): PRHDT, FYEKMQ (reference sequence). There are 16 residues in the CDR3. Germline trimming cut 4 bases from V and 2 bases from J; bases unmatched to any gene: 8. CDR3 in amino acids: CASSSKTGAYTDTQYF. CDR3 coding DNA: TGTGCCAGCAGCTCCAAGACAGGGGCTTACACAGATACGCAGTATTTT.

This clone was picked up a small number of times. The rearrangement joins TRBV28 to TRBJ1-2; D unresolved. This CDR3 is 14 amino acids long. Germline CDR1 MDHEN, CDR2 SYDVKM. With 0 bases removed from V and 10 bases from J, the gap between germline ends came to 15 bases. Here the CDR3 reads CASSLWSETVFYTF. CDR3 sequence (DNA): TGTGCCAGCAGTTTATGGTCAGAGACTGTCTTCTACACCTTC.

The V call is TRBV28, the J call TRBJ2-1; 8 bases align to TRBD1. The CDR3 covers 14 residues. V dropped 2 bases and J dropped 7; count of bases not matched to a gene: 4. Per the germline V gene, CDR1 is MDHEN and CDR2 is SYDVKM. The DNA for the CDR3 is TGTGCCAGCAGTTTAAGTACAGGGGGAAATGAGCAGTTCTTC. It specifies CASSLSTGGNEQFF.

The rearrangement uses TRBV19 and TRBJ1-5; 8 nucleotides match TRBD1. Germline V gives CDR1 LNHDA, CDR2 SQIVND (reference sequence). This CDR3 contains 15 residues. J was trimmed by 7 bases and V by 3 bases; bases with no gene match: 8. The CDR3 protein is CASSMGGQGQQPQHF. CDR3 bases: TGTGCCAGTAGTATGGGCGGACAGGGACAGCAGCCCCAGCATTTT.

The chain recombines TRBV7-9 with TRBJ2-1, with 11 bases that match TRBD2. This CDR3 contains 12 residues. The V gene's germline CDR1 is SEHNR and CDR2 FQNEAQ (reference sequence). Unmatched junction bases numbered 3, after V lost 11 bases and J lost 6 bases. The CDR3 coding sequence is TGTGCCCTCGGGACTAGCGGCAATGAGCAGTTCTTC. Translated, it gives CALGTSGNEQFF. Combining the CDR3 with reference TRBV7-9 and TRBJ2-1 gives the whole variable domain DTGVSQNPRHKITKRGQNVTFRCDPISEHNRLYWYRQTLGQGPEFLTYFQNEAQLEKSRLLSDRFSAERPKGSFSTLEIQRTEQGDSAMYLCALGTSGNEQFFGPGTRLTVL.

The rearrangement links TRBV7-9 to TRBJ2-1; the match to TRBD2 covers 9 bases. Per the germline V gene, CDR1 is SEHNR and CDR2 is FQNEAQ (reference sequence). This CDR3 is 16 amino acids long. V was pared by 7 bases and J by 2 bases, with 9 bases of the junction left unmatched. As DNA, the CDR3 is TGTGCCAGCAACTCACGTCTAGCGGGACCCTACAATGAGCAGTTCTTC. Translating gives CASNSRLAGPYNEQFF.

The J gene is TRBJ1-6, the V gene TRBV30, with a possible D match to TRBD1 (6 bases). Trimming took off 4 bases at V and 6 bases at J, with 13 bases between the two ends. Germline V gene sequence: CDR1 GTSNPN, CDR2 SVGIG (reference sequence). This CDR3 has 14 amino acids. CDR3 in DNA: TGTGCCTGGATGGCCGGACAGATTAATTCACCCCTCCACTTT. Translation gives CAWMAGQINSPLHF.

This clone was seen only once. This chain connects TRBV13 to TRBJ2-3; 7 nucleotides line up with TRBD1. CDR1 and CDR2 from the germline V gene are PRHDT and FYEKMQ (reference sequence). J gave up 3 bases and V 3 bases, and 9 bases lay outside the gene matches. This CDR3 spans 16 amino acids. DNA for the CDR3: TGTGCCAGCAGCTTTCGCCGACAGGGCGGGACAGATACGCAGTATTTT. This gives the protein CASSFRRQGGTDTQYF.

This clone appeared many times. V and J are TRBV4-2 and TRBJ2-1, with TRBD2 matching over 7 bases. Germline V CDR1 and CDR2: LGHNA, YNFKEQ. The V and J ends lost 4 bases and 7 bases, in that order; junction bases with no gene match: 16. The CDR3 sequence is 17 residues long. In nucleotides, the CDR3 is TGTGCCAGCAGCCTCACAAGGACCGGACTAGAAGGGAATGAGCAGTTCTTC. Encoded protein: CASSLTRTGLEGNEQFF.